This record covers a single T cell receptor (beta chain). Its specificity is not known. Analysis merged second doses at about 4 or about 12 weeks. Produced via immunoSEQ multiplex PCR; TCRdb's table is partial and in-frame only. The sample has fewer than 150,000 clones, under 90% seen once. The record originates from a study of T cell responses to AZD1222 COVID-19 vaccine. The study, taken as a whole, reports: Increases in Spike-specific TCR breadth and depth were seen after two AZD1222 doses.

CDR3 length equals 15 residues. Trimming stripped 1 base from V and 3 bases from J, with 10 bases between. CDR1 and CDR2 (germline): SGHTA, FQGNSA. The specimen comprised peripheral blood, sampled 28 days after the second AZD1222 dose. This chain links TRBV7-2 with TRBJ1-5; D may be TRBD1 (6 bases). This sequence originates from an adult who received the AZD1222 COVID-19 vaccine. The CDR3 DNA is TGTGCCAGCAGCTTAGTCCAGGGGACCAATCAGCCCCAGCATTTT. Residues: CASSLVQGTNQPQHF.